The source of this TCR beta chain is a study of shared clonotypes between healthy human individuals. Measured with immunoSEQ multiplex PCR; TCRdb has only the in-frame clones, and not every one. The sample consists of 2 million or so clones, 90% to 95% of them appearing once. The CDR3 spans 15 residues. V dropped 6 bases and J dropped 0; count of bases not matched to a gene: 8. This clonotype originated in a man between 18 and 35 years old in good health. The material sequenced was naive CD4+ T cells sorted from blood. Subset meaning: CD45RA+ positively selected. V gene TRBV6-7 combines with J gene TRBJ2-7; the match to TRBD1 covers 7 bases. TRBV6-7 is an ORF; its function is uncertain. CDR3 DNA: TGTGCCAGCAGCGAGGACAGGCGTTACTCCTACGAGCAGTACTTC. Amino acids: CASSEDRRYSYEQYF.